These 8 T cell receptor beta chains share one sample of origin, sequenced in a study of metastatic and nonmetastatic thyroid tumors. Until they underwent thyroid surgery, no patient had received any treatment. TCRdb re-called clones via MiXCR from the PCR reads. This table holds some 31,000 clones, 4% found once. Sequenced: blood. The receptor set was obtained from a female donor with papillary thyroid cancer or a benign thyroid nodule (not recorded which). Some clones in this sample may be carry-over from other donors' samples.

In this sample, this clone turned up many times. The chain uses TRBV6-1 and TRBJ2-3, with 10 bases identical to TRBD2. The CDR3 is 21 residues long. Per the germline V gene, CDR1 is MNHNS and CDR2 is SASEGT. The ends lost 3 bases at V and 5 bases at J; junction bases unmatched: 23. The CDR3 DNA reads TGTGCCAGCAGTGATATCCGGGGGTTTTTAAGCGGGAGGGCCCTGGAAGATACGCAGTATTTT. It codes for CASSDIRGFLSGRALEDTQYF.

Concerning this clone: At one boundary the junction diverges from the germline segment, which might be a read error. The J gene is TRBJ1-1, the V gene TRBV6-5; tentatively, D is TRBD1 (5 bases). This CDR3 has 16 residues. Germline V gene lookup returns CDR1 MNHEY and CDR2 SVGAGI. CDR3 nucleotides: TGTGCCAGCAGTCACCGGGGGGTTAACATGAACACTGAATCTTTCTTT. It codes for CASSHRGVNMNTESFF.

This clone was picked up many times. CDR3 in amino acids: CAWSADRGQETQYF. As DNA, the CDR3 is TGTGCCTGGAGTGCGGACAGGGGGCAAGAGACCCAGTACTTC. The V and J genes are TRBV30 and TRBJ2-5; 10 bases agree with TRBD1. The V and J ends lost 1 base and 2 bases, in that order; junction bases with no gene match: 1. The germline V gene encodes CDR1 GTSNPN and CDR2 SVGIG (reference sequence). The CDR3 sequence is 14 residues long.

This clone was picked up a small number of times. The rearrangement uses TRBV27 and TRBJ1-2, with TRBD1 as a possible D gene (5 bases). This CDR3 has 12 residues. V was clipped by 7 bases and J by 5 bases, with 11 bases between them. Germline V gene lookup returns CDR1 MNHEY and CDR2 SMNVEV (reference sequence). The CDR3 region is CASKGGHYGYTF. The CDR3 DNA is TGTGCCAGCAAGGGAGGACATTATGGCTACACCTTC.

The gene calls are TRBV28 and TRBJ2-1; 8 bases map to TRBD1. CDR3 length equals 15 residues. Trimming removed 5 bases from V and 4 bases from J; junction bases left unmatched: 7. Germline values: CDR1 MDHEN, CDR2 SYDVKM. The CDR3 loop is CASSTPGTGYNEQFF. CDR3 bases: TGTGCCAGCAGTACTCCCGGGACAGGATACAATGAGCAGTTCTTC.

This clone was picked up many times. This chain uses TRBV10-3 with TRBJ2-1, with unresolved D. V was cut by 0 bases and J by 8 bases, with 14 bases left in between. Germline V gene sequence: CDR1 ENHRY, CDR2 SYGVKD. The CDR3 loop spans 15 amino acids. The CDR3 DNA reads as TGTGCCATCAGTGAGTCTAGCCTTCGGGCTGATGAGCAGTTCTTC. Encoded protein: CAISESSLRADEQFF.

The chain employs TRBV2 and TRBJ2-3; TRBD2 matches 9 bases. This CDR3 spans 19 amino acids. Germline lookup yields CDR1 SNHLY and CDR2 FYNNEI. J gave up 2 bases and V 2 bases, and 14 bases lay outside the gene matches. The CDR3 DNA sequence: TGTGCCAGCAGTGAACTAGCGGGGAGGAGGGTCCCTAACACAGATACGCAGTATTTT. It encodes CASSELAGRRVPNTDTQYF.

This clone appeared a few times. This chain uses TRBV19 with TRBJ1-5; tentatively, D is TRBD1 (6 bases). V was shortened by 3 bases and J by 4 bases, with 10 bases between the two germline ends. CDR1 and CDR2 from the germline V gene are LNHDA and SQIVND (reference sequence). The CDR3 runs 14 residues. The DNA of the CDR3 is TGTGCCAGTAGTATGGGGGACATAAATCAGCCCCAGCATTTT. Its protein is CASSMGDINQPQHF.